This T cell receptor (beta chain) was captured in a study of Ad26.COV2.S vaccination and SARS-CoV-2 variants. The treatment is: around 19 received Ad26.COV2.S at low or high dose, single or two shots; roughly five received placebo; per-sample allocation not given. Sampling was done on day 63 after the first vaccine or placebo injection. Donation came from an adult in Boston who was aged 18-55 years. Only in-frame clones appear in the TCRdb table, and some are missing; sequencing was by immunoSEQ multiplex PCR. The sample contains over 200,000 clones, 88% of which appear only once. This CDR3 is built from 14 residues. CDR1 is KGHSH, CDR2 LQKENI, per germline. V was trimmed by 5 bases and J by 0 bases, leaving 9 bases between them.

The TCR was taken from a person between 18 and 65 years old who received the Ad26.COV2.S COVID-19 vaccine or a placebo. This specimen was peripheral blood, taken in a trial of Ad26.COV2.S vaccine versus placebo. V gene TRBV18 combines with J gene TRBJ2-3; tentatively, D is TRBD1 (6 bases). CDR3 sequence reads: CASSSQGSTDTQYF. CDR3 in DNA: TGTGCCAGCTCATCCCAGGGGAGCACAGATACGCAGTATTTT.